The 25 T cell receptor beta chains below come from one sample, sequenced in a study of a mutant IDH1 vaccine in newly diagnosed glioma. Documented time point: baseline, week 1 (first vaccination visit). Treatment described: pre-vaccination baseline after standard-of-care therapy. TCRdb's copy holds only in-frame clones and misses some; the assay was immunoSEQ multiplex PCR. The sample carries about 16,000 clones, nearly 97% recorded once. The specimen comprised peripheral blood mononuclear cells (PBMCs), sampled from a glioma patient treated with radiotherapy, temozolomide or both. These receptors were taken from a woman in her late teens or twenties with glioma. Some clones in this sample may be carry-over from other donors' samples.

V is TRBV28 and J is TRBJ2-7; no clear D. Germline V CDR1 and CDR2: MDHEN, SYDVKM. V gave up 5 bases and J gave up 2 bases, with 10 bases separating them. The CDR3 runs 13 residues. The CDR3 loop is CASSQPGPYEQYF. CDR3 DNA sequence: TGTGCCAGCAGTCAGCCGGGTCCCTACGAGCAGTACTTC.

The chain combines TRBV21-1 with TRBJ2-3; the DNA was not used to check the table's D call, TRBD2. TRBV21-1 is a pseudogene segment. The CDR3 sequence is 17 residues long. CDR3: CASSKRKRASSTDTQYF. The CDR3 region has the DNA TGTGCCAGCAGCAAACGGAAGCGGGCCTCTAGCACAGATACGCAGTATTTT.

The V and J genes are TRBV5-1 and TRBJ2-1, with D unclear. The V and J ends lost 0 bases and 6 bases respectively, with 7 bases between them. There are 13 residues in the CDR3. Germline CDR1 and CDR2: SGHRS and YFSETQ. The DNA of the CDR3 is TGCGCCAGCAGCTTGGTTCTAGTCAATGAGCAGTTCTTC. Translated, it gives CASSLVLVNEQFF.

The chain combines TRBV2 with TRBJ1-5, with 9 bases aligning to TRBD1. The V gene end was trimmed by 9 bases and the J gene end by 0 bases; junction bases not matched to a gene: 6. CDR1 SNHLY and CDR2 FYNNEI come from the germline V gene. There are 15 residues in the CDR3. DNA for the CDR3: TGTGCCAGTACCGACAGGGGGAATAGCAATCAGCCCCAGCATTTT. This translates into CASTDRGNSNQPQHF.

This chain links TRBV15 with TRBJ1-4, with 8 nucleotides matching TRBD1. V shed 3 bases, J shed 7 bases, and the junction held 4 bases outside the gene matches. Germline values: CDR1 LNHNV, CDR2 YYDKDF (reference sequence). This CDR3 has 14 residues. The CDR3: CATSSGQGFEKLFF. The CDR3 bases are TGTGCCACCAGCAGTGGACAGGGTTTTGAAAAACTGTTTTTT.

The chain carries TRBV29-1 and TRBJ2-1; D gene uncertain. Trimming left V 7 bases short and J 5 bases short, with 9 bases between. The CDR3 totals 11 residues. Per the germline V gene, CDR1 is SQVTM and CDR2 is ANQGSEA. The CDR3 bases are TGCAGCGGAGGACGGGACAATGAGCAGTTCTTC. Protein: CSGGRDNEQFF.

The genes are TRBV7-8 and TRBJ2-7; D is unresolved. This CDR3 comprises 14 residues. The V end lost 2 bases, the J end lost 2 bases, and 10 bases lay between the germline ends. Per the germline V gene, CDR1 is SGHVS and CDR2 is FQNEAQ. The CDR3 spells CASSLRDITYEQYF. The CDR3 DNA reads TGTGCCAGCAGCTTAAGGGATATAACCTACGAGCAGTACTTC.

This clone appeared a few times. This sequence joins TRBV25-1 and TRBJ2-2; D uncertain. Germline V CDR1 and CDR2: MGHDK, SYGVNS. The length of the CDR3 is 11 residues. Trimming cost V 4 bases and J 12 bases, with 9 bases left between them. CDR3 sequence (DNA): TGTGCCAGCAGTGGCGTAGTCAAGCTGTTTTTT. It codes for CASSGVVKLFF.

The chain links TRBV5-1 to TRBJ2-2, with unresolved D. CDR1 and CDR2 from the germline V gene are SGHRS and YFSETQ. This CDR3 is built from 11 residues. Trimming removed 4 bases from V and 7 bases from J, with 5 bases in between. In DNA form, the CDR3 reads TGCGCCAGCAGCACGAGCGGGGAGCTGTTTTTT. This sequence encodes CASSTSGELFF.

The genes are TRBV6-4 and TRBJ2-2; maybe TRBD2 (6 bases). CDR1 is MRHNA and CDR2 is SNTAGT in the germline V gene. V shed 6 bases and J shed 3 bases, with 11 bases lying between them. The CDR3 is 14 residues long. CDR3 protein: CASSRDSDTGELFF. Here the CDR3 DNA reads TGTGCCAGCAGCCGGGACTCCGACACCGGGGAGCTGTTTTTT.

The chain employs TRBV9 and TRBJ2-7; 10 nucleotides match TRBD2. This CDR3 comprises 14 residues. The V segment lost 2 bases and the J segment 6 bases; nucleotides outside the gene matches: 5. The germline CDR1 and CDR2 sequences are SGDLS and YYNGEE. The CDR3 region is CASSVSGGPSEQYF. CDR3 bases: TGTGCCAGCAGCGTTAGCGGGGGGCCCTCCGAGCAGTACTTC.

The chain combines TRBV10-3 with TRBJ2-1; D possibly corresponds to TRBD2 (7 bases). This CDR3 spans 17 amino acids. Germline V gene data show CDR1 as ENHRY and CDR2 as SYGVKD. Trimming took 4 bases from V and 8 from J, leaving 24 bases between them. Written as DNA, the CDR3 is TGTGCCATCAGTGGCGCTAAATCCTTACAGGGAGGGGATGAGCAGTTCTTC. This codes for CAISGAKSLQGGDEQFF.

The V call is TRBV4-3, the J call TRBJ1-2, with TRBD1 matching 8 bases. V trimming: 1 base; J trimming: 9 bases; junction bases outside the gene matches: 13. Germline V gene lookup returns CDR1 LGHNA and CDR2 YSLEER. This CDR3 spans 16 amino acids. This chain's CDR3 is CASSQVIGTGPASYTF. The CDR3 coding sequence is TGCGCCAGCAGCCAAGTAATTGGGACAGGCCCTGCGAGCTACACCTTC.

The chain carries TRBV5-1 and TRBJ1-1, with D unclear. The germline V gene has CDR1 SGHRS and CDR2 YFSETQ. Trimming shortened V by 4 bases and J by 0 bases, and 10 bases separated the two germline ends. There are 14 residues in the CDR3. The CDR3 is CASSPGGMNTEAFF. The CDR3 DNA reads TGCGCCAGCAGCCCTGGCGGCATGAACACTGAAGCTTTCTTT.

The V and J genes are TRBV18 and TRBJ1-1; no clear D gene. Trimming took 1 base from V and 8 from J, leaving 8 bases between them. Germline V gives CDR1 KGHSH, CDR2 LQKENI. The CDR3 sequence is 12 residues long. CDR3 loop: CASSPQPPEAFF. The CDR3 DNA is TGTGCCAGCTCACCACAGCCCCCGGAAGCTTTCTTT.

This sequence joins TRBV27 and TRBJ2-7; D is possibly TRBD1 (5 bases). The CDR3 length is 15 residues. The germline CDR1 and CDR2 sequences are MNHEY and SMNVEV (reference sequence). V gave up 4 bases and J gave up 5 bases, with 18 bases separating them. The CDR3 loop reads CASSSVQGGPHEQYF. For the CDR3, the DNA is TGTGCCAGCAGTTCCGTGCAGGGCGGTCCGCACGAGCAGTACTTC.

The chain is built from TRBV18 and TRBJ2-7; no clear D. The V end was cut by 4 bases, the J end by 3 bases, with 13 bases between. CDR1 and CDR2 (germline): KGHSH, LQKENI. This CDR3 region has 14 residues. CDR3 amino acids: CASSLTAVDYEQYF. CDR3 nucleotides: TGTGCCAGCTCACTAACAGCCGTCGACTACGAGCAGTACTTC.

This rearrangement joins TRBV7-8 to TRBJ2-3; 8 bases agree with TRBD1. The CDR3 is made up of 14 amino acids. Trimming at V came to 3 bases and at J to 3 bases, leaving 2 bases not matched to a gene. Germline V CDR1 and CDR2: SGHVS, FQNEAQ. The CDR3 DNA is TGTGCCAGCAGCTTCGACAGGGGAACAGATACGCAGTATTTT. Translated, it gives CASSFDRGTDTQYF.

V is TRBV25-1 and J is TRBJ2-5; the match to TRBD2 covers 8 bases. Germline assignment: CDR1 MGHDK and CDR2 SYGVNS. V was pared by 5 bases and J by 7 bases, with 3 bases of the junction left unmatched. The CDR3 is made up of 12 amino acids. CDR3 DNA sequence: TGTGCCAGCAGTAGCGGGAGCGGGACCCAGTACTTC. This gives the protein CASSSGSGTQYF.

This clone occurred once. V gene TRBV6-5 combines with J gene TRBJ1-1; TRBD1 is a possible D gene (5 bases). Germline V gene sequence: CDR1 MNHEY, CDR2 SVGAGI. Trimming removed 5 bases from V and 5 bases from J, with 9 bases in between. This CDR3 region has 12 residues. DNA for the CDR3: TGTGCCAGCAGTGACGGGGGGACTGAAGCTTTCTTT. Its protein is CASSDGGTEAFF.

The rearrangement joins TRBV11-2 to TRBJ2-3, with no clear D. The CDR3 contains 14 residues. Trimming left V 5 bases short and J 2 bases short, with 11 bases between. From germline, CDR1 is SGHAT and CDR2 FQNNGV. The CDR3 sequence: CASSPWMATDTQYF. The CDR3, as DNA: TGTGCCAGCAGCCCTTGGATGGCCACAGATACGCAGTATTTT. The variable domain in full, completed from reference TRBV11-2 and TRBJ2-3, reads EAGVAQSPRYKIIEKRQSVAFWCNPISGHATLYWYQQILGQGPKLLIQFQNNGVVDDSQLPKDRFSAERLKGVDSTLKIQPAKLEDSAVYLCASSPWMATDTQYFGPGTRLTVL.

The CDR3 is CASSIKTGTGNTIYF. The CDR3 DNA follows: TGTGCCAGTAGTATAAAGACAGGAACTGGAAACACCATATATTTT. This rearrangement joins TRBV19 to TRBJ1-3; possibly TRBD1 for D (6 bases). This CDR3 region has 15 residues. Germline V CDR1 and CDR2: LNHDA, SQIVND (reference sequence). Trimming removed 2 bases from V and 2 bases from J, with 10 bases in between.

V gene TRBV12-5 combines with J gene TRBJ1-3; no firm D call. This CDR3 comprises 15 residues. The germline V gene has CDR1 LGHNT and CDR2 FRNRAP. Trimming took 4 bases from V and 0 from J, leaving 10 bases between them. The CDR3 sequence: CASGSRLSSGNTIYF. The CDR3 coding sequence is TGTGCTAGTGGTTCGAGGCTGAGCTCTGGAAACACCATATATTTT. Full variable domain (outside the CDR3, taken from reference TRBV12-5 and TRBJ1-3): DARVTQTPRHKVTEMGQEVTMRCQPILGHNTVFWYRQTMMQGLELLAYFRNRAPLDDSGMPKDRFSAEMPDATLATLKIQPSEPRDSAVYFCASGSRLSSGNTIYFGEGSWLTVV.

The V call is TRBV27, the J call TRBJ2-2; tentative D call: TRBD2 (5 bases). The CDR3 totals 16 residues. The germline gives CDR1 MNHEY, CDR2 SMNVEV (reference sequence). Trimming removed 1 base from V and 5 bases from J, with 14 bases in between. The CDR3 sequence: CASSLWELPGTGELFF. CDR3 in DNA: TGTGCCAGCAGTTTATGGGAGTTACCGGGGACCGGGGAGCTGTTTTTT.

The chain links TRBV28 to TRBJ2-7; possibly TRBD1 for D (6 bases). The CDR3 totals 15 residues. Between the trimmed V and J ends, which lost 3 bases and 0 bases, there was a span of 12 bases. The V gene's germline CDR1 is MDHEN and CDR2 SYDVKM. CDR3 region: CASSLGAGVSYEQYF. The CDR3 DNA reads as TGTGCCAGCAGTTTGGGGGCAGGGGTCTCCTACGAGCAGTACTTC.